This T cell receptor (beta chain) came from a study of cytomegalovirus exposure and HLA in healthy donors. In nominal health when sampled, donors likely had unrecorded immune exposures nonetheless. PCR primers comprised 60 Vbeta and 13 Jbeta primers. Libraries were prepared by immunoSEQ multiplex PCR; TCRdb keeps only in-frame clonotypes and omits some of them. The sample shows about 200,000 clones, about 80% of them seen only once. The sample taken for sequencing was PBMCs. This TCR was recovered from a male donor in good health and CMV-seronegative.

CDR3 in amino acids: CASSPRSQGRFNQPQHF. The CDR3 DNA reads as TGTGCCAGCTCACCACGTTCCCAGGGCCGGTTCAATCAGCCCCAGCATTTT. The chain links TRBV18 to TRBJ1-5; a weak D match, TRBD1 (5 bases). Trimming shortened V by 1 base and J by 3 bases, and 16 bases separated the two germline ends. The CDR3 is 17 residues long. Germline loops: CDR1 KGHSH, CDR2 LQKENI.